This T cell receptor (beta chain) appears in the sequencing data of a study of OX40 agonist ivuxolimab in advanced cancers. Study background: Therapy given before enrollment (anti-PD-1, anti-PD-L1 or anti-CTLA-4) was allowed, and 40% had some. General study points: There were also nonresponders showing low normalized T-cell clonal expansion.

The data were produced by immunoSEQ multiplex PCR, yet TCRdb's version contains in-frame clones alone and is incomplete. This sample has about 70,000 clones, with roughly 83% found just once. This CDR3 is 16 amino acids long. V lost 6 bases and J lost 4, with 20 bases in between. Germline V gene lookup returns CDR1 MNHEY and CDR2 SMNVEV (reference sequence). Drawing of blood for sampling happened at baseline, at cycle 4 day 1, and at cycle 7 day 1. This clone is a singleton in its sample. The antigen is unknown. Sequencing was performed on CD4+ or CD8+ T cells sorted from blood, taken in a trial of the OX40 agonist ivuxolimab. V is TRBV27 and J is TRBJ2-3, with D tentatively TRBD2 (6 bases). This receptor was identified in an adult with an advanced solid tumor such as melanoma, head and neck, liver or kidney cancer. DNA of the CDR3: TGTGCCAGCAGATTTTATTGGGACTTTAGCGCAGATACGCAGTATTTT. Amino acid sequence: CASRFYWDFSADTQYF.